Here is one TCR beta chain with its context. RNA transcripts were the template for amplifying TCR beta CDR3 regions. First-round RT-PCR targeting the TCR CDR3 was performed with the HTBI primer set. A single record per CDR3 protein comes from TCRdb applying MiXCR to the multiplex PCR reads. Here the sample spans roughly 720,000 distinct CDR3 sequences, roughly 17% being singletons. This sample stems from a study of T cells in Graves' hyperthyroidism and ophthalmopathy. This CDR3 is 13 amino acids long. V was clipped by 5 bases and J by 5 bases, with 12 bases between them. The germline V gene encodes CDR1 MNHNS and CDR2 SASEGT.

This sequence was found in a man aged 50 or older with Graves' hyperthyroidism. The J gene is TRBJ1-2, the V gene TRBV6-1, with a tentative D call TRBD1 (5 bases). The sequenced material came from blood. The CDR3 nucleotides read TGTGCCAGCAGTCGCAGGGTGGAGTATGGCTACACCTTC. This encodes CASSRRVEYGYTF.